Below are 9 T cell receptor beta chains sequenced from a single sample in a study of CXCR3-negative and CXCR3-positive naive CD8 T cells. TRB cDNA libraries were made by UMI-labeled 5' RACE. TCRdb reprocessed the 5' RACE reads, with one entry per CDR3 protein and no DNA. This sample's table has 110,000 or so distinct CDR3 sequences. Their specific antigens are unknown. The study, taken as a whole, reports: TRB CDR3s of CXCR3-positive naive cells were more hydrophobic than those of CXCR3-negative naive cells.

The sample taken for sequencing was naive CXCR3+ CD8+ T cells from blood. Subset noted: CD45RO-CCR7+CD27+CD95- naive CD8+ T cells expressing CXCR3 (TNR3+). The receptors come from a human donor in good health. Some clones in this sample may be carry-over from other donors' samples.

The chain recombines TRBV6-2 or TRBV6-3 with TRBJ2-7; the TCRdb D gene call, TRBD1, has no DNA to confirm it. CDR3 length: 13 amino acids. Germline loops: CDR1 MNHEY, CDR2 SVGEGT. CDR3: CATRDILTYEQYF.

The J gene is TRBJ2-3, the V gene TRBV29-1. Germline CDR1 SQVTM, CDR2 ANQGSEA. This CDR3 contains 12 residues. The CDR3 sequence: CSVEDGVDTQYF.

This sequence joins TRBV15 and TRBJ2-1. The CDR3 totals 16 residues. Germline V gene data show CDR1 as LNHNV and CDR2 as YYDKDF (reference sequence). The CDR3 sequence is CATSRVAGKNFGEQFF.

The chain uses TRBV4-3 and TRBJ2-7; the D gene TCRdb calls, TRBD1, cannot be checked with no DNA. This CDR3 is built from 15 residues. CDR1 is LGHNA and CDR2 is YSLEER in the germline V gene. The CDR3 loop is CASSQAPDRFYEQYF.

The chain combines TRBV20-1 with TRBJ2-7; TCRdb names TRBD1, which stays unverified in the absence of DNA. Germline values: CDR1 DFQATT, CDR2 SNEGSKA (reference sequence). The CDR3 is made up of 14 amino acids. The CDR3 sequence: CSAETRDRGYEQYF.

This rearrangement joins TRBV5-1 to TRBJ1-1. The germline V gene encodes CDR1 SGHRS and CDR2 YFSETQ. CDR3 length: 15 residues. The CDR3 reads CASSNPQAMNTEAFF.

CDR3 protein: CASSQGPEGNEQFF. This chain joins TRBV4-2 and TRBJ2-1; checking the TCRdb D call of TRBD2 is not possible without DNA. The CDR3 runs to 14 residues. CDR1 and CDR2 (germline): LGHNA, YNFKEQ.

This chain joins TRBV15 and TRBJ2-1; TCRdb outputs TRBD1, but without DNA this stays unchecked. In germline, CDR1 is LNHNV, CDR2 YYDKDF (reference sequence). This CDR3 is 15 amino acids long. This chain's CDR3 is CATSRDRGAYNEQFF.

This rearrangement joins TRBV3-1 to TRBJ2-1; TCRdb names TRBD2, which stays unverified in the absence of DNA. The CDR3 is made up of 14 amino acids. CDR1 and CDR2 (germline): LGHDT, YNNKEL (reference sequence). CDR3 in amino acids: CASSRTWEHNEQFF.